Presented here are 30 T cell receptor beta chains from one specimen sequenced in a study of early T cells in non-severe SARS-CoV-2 infection. TCRdb ran MiXCR on the 5' RACE reads and lists one entry per CDR3 protein. Here the sample spans 60,000 to 65,000 distinct CDR3 sequences, around 13% being singletons. The sample consisted of whole blood. The receptors shown here come from an adult who was a healthcare worker with PCR-confirmed SARS-CoV-2 infection or an uninfected control (not recorded which).

This clonotype was counted a few times. The gene calls are TRBV7-2 and TRBJ2-7, with a tentative D call TRBD1 (5 bases). Trimming left V 3 bases short and J 10 bases short, with 10 bases between. The CDR3 length is 11 residues. Germline CDR1 reads SGHTA; CDR2 reads FQGNSA. The CDR3 loop is CASSFEGAQYF. In nucleotides, the CDR3 is TGTGCCAGCAGCTTTGAAGGGGCCCAGTACTTC.

In DNA, the CDR3 is TGTGCCAGTAGGAAACAGGATCGGGGCACCGGGGAGCTGTTTTTT. Amino acids: CASRKQDRGTGELFF. V is TRBV19 and J is TRBJ2-2, with D possibly being TRBD1 or TRBD2 (5 bases each). This CDR3 region has 15 residues. The V end lost 6 bases, the J end lost 4 bases, and 15 bases lay between the germline ends. The V gene's germline CDR1 is LNHDA and CDR2 SQIVND (reference sequence).

The chain carries TRBV7-2 and TRBJ2-3, with unresolved D. Trimming stripped 3 bases from V and 3 bases from J, with 10 bases between. CDR1 SGHTA and CDR2 FQGNSA come from the germline V gene. The CDR3 runs to 14 residues. The chain's CDR3 is CASSLAHGTDTQYF. In DNA, the CDR3 is TGTGCCAGCAGCTTGGCCCACGGGACAGATACGCAGTATTTT.

The chain has TRBV6-2 or TRBV6-3 and TRBJ1-3; no definite D call. This CDR3 has 14 residues. V was clipped by 8 bases and J by 1 base, with 12 bases between them. Germline V CDR1 and CDR2: MNHEY, SVGEGT. CDR3 loop: CASLKTTSGNTIYF. CDR3 in DNA: TGTGCCAGCCTAAAGACAACGTCTGGAAACACCATATATTTT.

V and J are TRBV5-1 and TRBJ2-7, with D hard to call. Germline V gene lookup returns CDR1 SGHRS and CDR2 YFSETQ. V shed 4 bases and J shed 3 bases, with 17 bases lying between them. This CDR3 has 15 residues. CDR3 nucleotides: TGCGCCAGCAGCCCGAGCGACCCGGGCCTCTACGAGCAGTACTTC. Amino acids: CASSPSDPGLYEQYF.

V gene TRBV12-3 or TRBV12-4 combines with J gene TRBJ2-3, with D perhaps TRBD2 (6 bases). V lost 4 bases to trimming and J lost 1 base, with 12 bases between them. The CDR3 is 15 amino acids. Here the CDR3 reads CASSSPPGGTDTQYF. DNA of the CDR3: TGTGCCAGCAGTTCCCCCCCGGGGGGCACAGATACGCAGTATTTT.

The rearrangement uses TRBV29-1 and TRBJ2-3; D is uncertain. CDR1 SQVTM and CDR2 ANQGSEA come from the germline V gene. V was clipped by 6 bases and J by 0 bases, with 7 bases between them. This CDR3 has 12 amino acids. CDR3 bases: TGCAGCGTCGACCCTAGCACAGATACGCAGTATTTT. Translating gives CSVDPSTDTQYF.

For this clonotype: One end of the junction varies from germline; a read error may be responsible. V usage is TRBV20-1 and J usage is TRBJ2-1, with TRBD2 matching 8 bases. The CDR3 totals 15 residues. Germline V gene data show CDR1 as DFQATT and CDR2 as SNEGSKA (reference sequence). CDR3 coding DNA: TGCAGTGCTGGAGAGCGGCGGGGGGCCCACAATGAGCAGTTCTTC. Translated: CSAGERRGAHNEQFF.

Many counts were recorded for this clonotype. J is TRBJ2-5 and V is TRBV5-6; TRBD1 matches 12 bases. This CDR3 contains 15 residues. J lost 4 bases, V lost 2 bases, and 3 bases had no gene match. The germline V gene has CDR1 SGHDT and CDR2 YYEEEE. CDR3 in amino acids: CASSLGTGGAETQYF. The CDR3 region has the DNA TGTGCCAGCAGCTTAGGGACAGGGGGCGCAGAGACCCAGTACTTC.

The chain is built from TRBV7-2 and TRBJ1-5; D is unresolved. The V end was cut by 1 base, the J end by 0 bases, with 7 bases between. There are 15 residues in the CDR3. CDR1 SGHTA and CDR2 FQGNSA come from the germline V gene. CDR3 amino acids: CASSLEPFSNQPQHF. CDR3 nucleotide sequence: TGTGCCAGCAGCTTAGAACCTTTTAGCAATCAGCCCCAGCATTTT.

This clonotype was detected ten times or more. V is TRBV27 and J is TRBJ2-7; 9 positions match TRBD1. This CDR3 has 16 residues. Germline values: CDR1 MNHEY, CDR2 SMNVEV (reference sequence). Trimming at V came to 3 bases and at J to 6 bases, leaving 12 bases not matched to a gene. The CDR3 protein is CASSFLSPGTGSEQYF. The CDR3 DNA follows: TGTGCCAGCAGTTTCTTATCCCCCGGGACAGGGTCCGAGCAGTACTTC.

This clonotype came up a few times. The chain has TRBV7-4 and TRBJ1-6; D is perhaps TRBD1 (6 bases). CDR1 is SGHVT and CDR2 is SQSDAQ in the germline V gene. Trimming pared 5 bases from V and 2 bases from J, leaving 22 bases between. The CDR3 length is 19 residues. The chain's CDR3 is CASSTDSSGDGTYNSPLHF. The CDR3, as DNA: TGTGCCAGCAGCACAGACTCTTCAGGGGATGGCACCTATAATTCACCCCTCCACTTT.

V usage is TRBV5-1 and J usage is TRBJ2-3, with D unresolved. V was clipped by 2 bases and J by 4 bases, with 8 bases between them. This CDR3 has 13 amino acids. The V gene's germline CDR1 is SGHRS and CDR2 YFSETQ. CDR3 sequence reads: CASSFRSPDTQYF. CDR3 DNA sequence: TGCGCCAGCAGCTTTAGGAGTCCAGATACGCAGTATTTT.

This clonotype showed up many times. The CDR3 coding sequence is TGTGCCAGCAGCTTCCGGGACAGGGATGATTTGGGGACCGACCAAGAGACCCAGTACTTC. Encoded protein: CASSFRDRDDLGTDQETQYF. This sequence joins TRBV5-6 and TRBJ2-5, with TRBD1 matching 9 bases. Losses at the gene ends were 2 bases for V and 0 bases for J; bases not matched to a gene: 17. The length of the CDR3 is 20 residues. The V gene's germline CDR1 is SGHDT and CDR2 YYEEEE.

This clonotype was seen a few times. The rearrangement uses TRBV20-1 and TRBJ1-5, with D uncertain. Deletions cut 3 bases from V and 1 base from J, with 13 bases between. The CDR3 spans 15 residues. The germline gives CDR1 DFQATT, CDR2 SNEGSKA (reference sequence). Here the CDR3 DNA reads TGCAGTGCTAGTGATGTCCTTTCGAGCAATCAGCCCCAGCATTTT. It is translated as CSASDVLSSNQPQHF.

The genes are TRBV20-1 and TRBJ1-4; D is possibly TRBD1 (5 bases). The CDR3 is 14 amino acids. Per the germline V gene, CDR1 is DFQATT and CDR2 is SNEGSKA (reference sequence). Trimming took 0 bases from V and 1 from J, leaving 6 bases between them. The CDR3 nucleotides are TGCAGTGCTAGAGACGGGGGAACTAATGAAAAACTGTTTTTT. Translated, it gives CSARDGGTNEKLFF.

This CDR3 is CASSQIRGQGKQETQYF. CDR3 sequence (DNA): TGTGCCAGCAGTCAAATAAGAGGACAGGGTAAACAAGAGACCCAGTACTTC. This chain uses TRBV7-8 with TRBJ2-5; 8 nucleotides match TRBD1. Per the germline V gene, CDR1 is SGHVS and CDR2 is FQNEAQ. CDR3 size: 17 residues. V lost 6 bases to trimming and J lost 2 bases; unmatched junction nucleotides: 14. The complete variable domain, with remaining parts taken from reference TRBV7-8 and TRBJ2-5, reads GAGVSQSPRYKVAKRGQDVALRCDPISGHVSLFWYQQALGQGPEFLTYFQNEAQLDKSGLPSDRFFAERPEGSVSTLKIQRTQQEDSAVYLCASSQIRGQGKQETQYFGPGTRLLVL.

This clonotype was observed a handful of times. The V gene is TRBV7-9, the J gene TRBJ1-3, with TRBD1 identical over 7 bases. This CDR3 is 15 amino acids long. Germline V gene sequence: CDR1 SEHNR, CDR2 FQNEAQ (reference sequence). V shed 5 bases, J shed 0 bases, and the junction held 4 bases outside the gene matches. CDR3 in amino acids: CASSRDRVSGNTIYF. The CDR3 DNA reads as TGTGCCAGCAGCCGTGACAGGGTCTCTGGAAACACCATATATTTT.

The sample holds a few counts of this clonotype. The rearrangement uses TRBV19 and TRBJ2-4; either TRBD1 or TRBD2 may supply D (5 bases each). CDR1 LNHDA and CDR2 SQIVND come from the germline V gene (reference sequence). The CDR3 consists of 17 residues. V gave up 3 bases and J gave up 5 bases, with 20 bases separating them. The CDR3 DNA reads as TGTGCCAGTAGTATCCCCCCCGGCAGGGAGAGGGAAAACATTCAGTACTTC. Translated: CASSIPPGRERENIQYF. The full variable domain, its missing parts supplied by reference TRBV19 and TRBJ2-4, is DGGITQSPKYLFRKEGQNVTLSCEQNLNHDAMYWYRQDPGQGLRLIYYSQIVNDFQKGDIAEGYSVSREKKESFPLTVTSAQKNPTAFYLCASSIPPGRERENIQYFGAGTRLSVL.

This clonotype was observed a handful of times. The CDR3 DNA reads TGTGCCAGCAGCTTAGTTCGGGACCCCACTGAAGCTTTCTTT. Residues: CASSLVRDPTEAFF. The rearrangement links TRBV7-2 to TRBJ1-1; the D gene is possibly TRBD1 (5 bases). The CDR3 consists of 14 residues. Looked up from germline, CDR1 is SGHTA and CDR2 is FQGNSA. V lost 1 base and J 4 bases, leaving 10 bases between the germline ends.

This clonotype was seen at least ten times. The V call is TRBV5-1, the J call TRBJ2-3, with D perhaps TRBD1 (5 bases). V was cut by 5 bases and J by 0 bases, with 7 bases left in between. The germline CDR1 and CDR2 sequences are SGHRS and YFSETQ. The CDR3 sequence is 13 residues long. The CDR3 region is CASRDTSTDTQYF. The CDR3 nucleotides read TGCGCCAGCAGGGACACTAGCACAGATACGCAGTATTTT. The full variable domain, completed using reference TRBV5-1 and TRBJ2-3, is KAGVTQTPRYLIKTRGQQVTLSCSPISGHRSVSWYQQTPGQGLQFLFEYFSETQRNKGNFPGRFSGRQFSNSRSEMNVSTLELGDSALYLCASRDTSTDTQYFGPGTRLTVL.

This clonotype came up a few times. The rearrangement links TRBV18 to TRBJ2-3; D is possibly TRBD1 (6 bases). Trimming shortened V by 3 bases and J by 2 bases, and 9 bases separated the two germline ends. Germline CDR1 is KGHSH and CDR2 is LQKENI. This CDR3 region has 14 residues. The CDR3 DNA reads TGTGCCAGCTCACCCGGGGACACCACAGATACGCAGTATTTT. Translated: CASSPGDTTDTQYF.

The sample holds many counts of this clonotype. V and J are TRBV19 and TRBJ1-5; TRBD1 is a possible D gene (6 bases). This CDR3 comprises 15 residues. Germline CDR1 reads LNHDA; CDR2 reads SQIVND (reference sequence). V was cut by 1 base and J by 7 bases, with 14 bases left in between. The CDR3 region has the DNA TGTGCCAGTAGTATAGGGTGGGGGACAACCCAGCCCCAGCATTTT. It specifies CASSIGWGTTQPQHF.

The genes are TRBV5-4 and TRBJ2-7; 8 nucleotides align to TRBD2. The CDR3 spans 15 residues. Per germline, CDR1 SGHNT and CDR2 YYREEE (reference sequence). The V gene end was trimmed by 4 bases and the J gene end by 7 bases; junction bases not matched to a gene: 13. CDR3 region: CASSAYSGGVGEQYF. In DNA, the CDR3 is TGTGCCAGCAGCGCCTACAGCGGGGGCGTTGGGGAGCAGTACTTC.

A remark on this clonotype: This may stem from a read error, because a much larger clone lies one nucleotide away. The chain combines TRBV6-6 with TRBJ1-4, with 9 bases lining up with TRBD1. This CDR3 region has 16 residues. Germline-derived CDR1 and CDR2 are MNHNY and SVGAGI (reference sequence). This CDR3 reads CVSIPDRGLANEKLFF. The CDR3 DNA reads as TGTGTCAGCATTCCAGACAGGGGGTTAGCTAATGAAAAACTGTTTTTT.

This clonotype was picked up a small number of times. The chain uses TRBV15 and TRBJ2-6; 10 nucleotides line up with TRBD2. The germline V gene has CDR1 LNHNV and CDR2 YYDKDF (reference sequence). The J segment lost 0 bases and the V segment lost 2 bases, leaving 7 bases of the junction unmatched. This CDR3 has 19 amino acids. Here the CDR3 DNA reads TGTGCCACCAGCAGATCTGGACTAGCGGCGAGCTCTGGGGCCAACGTCCTGACTTTC. Its protein is CATSRSGLAASSGANVLTF.

In the case of this clonotype: Here the CDR3 omits its conserved ending phenylalanine or tryptophan, so a read error is the likely source. The J gene is TRBJ2-7, the V gene TRBV27; a weak D match, TRBD2 (6 bases). The CDR3 runs 12 residues. CDR1 and CDR2 from the germline V gene are MNHEY and SMNVEV (reference sequence). With 5 bases removed from V and 4 bases from J, the gap between germline ends came to 9 bases. This CDR3 is CASSPAGYEQYS. In nucleotides, the CDR3 is TGTGCCAGCAGTCCCGCGGGGTACGAGCAGTACTCC.

The genes are TRBV7-8 and TRBJ2-1, with 7 bases identical to TRBD2. The CDR3 has 15 amino acids. J lost 9 bases, V lost 3 bases, and 11 bases had no gene match. Germline CDR1 and CDR2: SGHVS and FQNEAQ. CDR3 nucleotide sequence: TGTGCCAGCAGCTTTTCGCTAGCATGGGGGGGTGAGCAGTTCTTC. It encodes CASSFSLAWGGEQFF.

The rearrangement uses TRBV12-3 or TRBV12-4 and TRBJ1-4; possible D gene TRBD1, 6 bases. Trimming took 8 bases from V and 7 from J, leaving 17 bases between them. The CDR3 extends over 14 amino acids. The CDR3, as DNA: TGTGCCAGCCTAATGGTGGGGGCCGGTGAAAAACTGTTTTTT. Protein: CASLMVGAGEKLFF.

The chain is built from TRBV20-1 and TRBJ1-2; D gene unclear. Germline V gene sequence: CDR1 DFQATT, CDR2 SNEGSKA (reference sequence). This CDR3 spans 12 amino acids. The V gene lost 3 bases and the J gene lost 1 base, with 6 bases spanning the gap. This CDR3 reads CSASGSNYGYTF. The CDR3 DNA sequence: TGCAGTGCTAGTGGCAGTAACTATGGCTACACCTTC.